This T cell receptor beta chain is drawn from a study of OX40 agonist ivuxolimab in advanced cancers. Looking at the study overall: The dose of intravenous ivuxolimab that patients received every 2 weeks ranged from 0.01 to 10 mg/kg. Patients undergoing dose escalation presented with hepatocellular carcinoma, melanoma, renal cell or head and neck cancer. Study-level findings and limits: Both CD4+ and CD8+ T cell populations in blood had undergone clonal expansion by week 6 at 0.1 to 3.0 mg/kg.

A word on this clone: Its target is unknown.

Exclusion applied to patients with autoimmune disease history or systemic immunosuppression. Produced via immunoSEQ multiplex PCR; TCRdb's table is partial and in-frame only. This repertoire shows around 80,000 clones, around 87% found once; its top ten account for approximately 0.54%. This CDR3 comprises 11 residues. Trimming shortened V by 1 base and J by 4 bases, and 5 bases separated the two germline ends. CDR1 and CDR2 (germline): SQVTM, ANQGSEA. The sample in question was CD4+ or CD8+ T cells sorted from blood, obtained in a trial of the OX40 agonist ivuxolimab. This receptor was identified in an adult with an advanced solid tumor such as melanoma, head and neck, liver or kidney cancer. This sequence joins TRBV29-1 and TRBJ2-7; D gene uncertain. The CDR3: CSVEVTYEQYF. The DNA for the CDR3 is TGCAGCGTTGAAGTCACTTACGAGCAGTACTTC.